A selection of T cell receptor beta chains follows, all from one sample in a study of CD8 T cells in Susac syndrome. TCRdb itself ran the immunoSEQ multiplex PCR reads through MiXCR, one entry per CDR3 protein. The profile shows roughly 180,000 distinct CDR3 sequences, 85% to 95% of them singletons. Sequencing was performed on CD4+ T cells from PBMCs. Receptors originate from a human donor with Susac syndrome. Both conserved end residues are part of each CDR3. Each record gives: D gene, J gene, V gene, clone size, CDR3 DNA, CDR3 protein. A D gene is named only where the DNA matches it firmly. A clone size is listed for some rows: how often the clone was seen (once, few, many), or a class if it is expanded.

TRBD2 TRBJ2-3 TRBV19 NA TGTGCCAGTAGTGACCCCCCCCGGGAGGGACAGTATTTT CASSDPPREGQYF
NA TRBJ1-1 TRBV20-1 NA TGCAGTGCTAGCAGCCCCACTGAAGCTTTCTTT CSASSPTEAFF
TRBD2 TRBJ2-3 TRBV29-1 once TGCAGCGACTTAGCGGGGGATACGCAGTATTTT CSDLAGDTQYF
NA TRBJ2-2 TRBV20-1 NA TGCAGTGCTAGTCGGTACCAACATCCCACCGGGGAGCTGTTTTTT CSASRYQHPTGELFF
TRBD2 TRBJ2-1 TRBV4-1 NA TGCGCCAGCAGCCAAGGACTAGCGGGAGGGGTTGGTGAGCAGTTCTTC CASSQGLAGGVGEQFF
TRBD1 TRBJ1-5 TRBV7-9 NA TGTGCCAGCAGCAGGAACAGGGGGCCGGGTCAGCCCCAGCATTTT CASSRNRGPGQPQHF
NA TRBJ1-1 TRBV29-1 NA TGCAGCGTTGAAGGTCGTCTGCGGGATGACACTGAAGCTTTCTTT CSVEGRLRDDTEAFF
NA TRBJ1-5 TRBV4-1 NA TGCGCCAGCAGCCAAGGGGCTGGGGGGCGCAATCAGCCCCAGCATTTT CASSQGAGGRNQPQHF
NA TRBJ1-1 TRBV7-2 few TGTGCCAGCAGCTTATCAGCGAACACTGAAGCTTTCTTT CASSLSANTEAFF
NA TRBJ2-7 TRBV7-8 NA TGTGCCAGCAGCTTAGCGCTGGACAGCTACGAGCAGTACTTC CASSLALDSYEQYF
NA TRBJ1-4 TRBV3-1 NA TGTGCCAGCAGCCAAGGACCGACAGGAAAACTGTTTTTT CASSQGPTGKLFF
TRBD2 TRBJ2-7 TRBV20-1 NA TGCAGTGCTAGAGATTTGGAGCGGGAGTCCTACGAGCAGTACTTC CSARDLERESYEQYF
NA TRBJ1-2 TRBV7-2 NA TGTGCCAGCAGCACTGACAGTGGCTATGGCTACACCTTC CASSTDSGYGYTF
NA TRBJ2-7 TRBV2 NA TGTGCCAGCATTTTAGGAGGGCGGGACAGAGCCTACGAGCAGTACTTC CASILGGRDRAYEQYF
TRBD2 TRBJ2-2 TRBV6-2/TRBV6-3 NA TGTGCCAGCAGTGACCAGACTAGCGGTTCGACCGGGGAGCTGTTTTTT CASSDQTSGSTGELFF
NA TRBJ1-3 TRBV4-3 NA TGCGCCAGCAGCCCATCGGTAGGGACTGGAAACACCATATATTTT CASSPSVGTGNTIYF
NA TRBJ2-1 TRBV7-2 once TGTGCCAGCAGCTCCGGACTCTCCTACTACAATGAGCAGTTCTTC CASSSGLSYYNEQFF
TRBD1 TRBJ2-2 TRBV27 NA TGTGCCAGCGGGGACAGGGACACCGGGGAGCTGTTTTTT CASGDRDTGELFF
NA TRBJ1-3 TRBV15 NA TGTGCCACCAGCAGAGATGGACGGACCTCTGGAAACACCATATATTTT CATSRDGRTSGNTIYF